This T cell receptor (beta chain) was sequenced for a study of blood T cell repertoires in COVID-19 (dated by TCRdb to 2018 to 2021). Concerning the study at large: Collaborator samples came from the United States, Italy and Spain and covered acute and convalescent phases of COVID-19. Where available, HLA class I and class II types were obtained from metadata supplied by the sample provider rather than from assay-based typing. The material from the prospective study consisted of cDNA or gDNA derived from T cells, B-cell-depleted T cells, or PBMCs. The repertoires were made available in a free public database intended to serve as a resource for research on the immune response to SARS-CoV-2. The dataset comprised deeply sampled blood TCRbeta repertoires from subjects exposed to, actively infected with, or recovered from COVID-19. Nearly every sample came with metadata listing a de-identified subject ID, COVID-19 status, age in years and sex. The samples were drawn from the first 160 participants of the ongoing ImmuneRACE study and from over a thousand subjects provided by 6 global collaborators.

TCRbeta CDR3 regions were amplified from genomic DNA using the immunoSEQ Assay, a bias-controlled multiplex PCR. In the authors' own workflow: Nucleated cell counts per sample were estimated from amplification of reference gene primers within the assay. Sequence reads were collapsed and filtered to measure the absolute abundance of every unique TCRbeta CDR3 rearrangement. For each sample, productive Simpson clonality was calculated as the square root of Simpson's diversity index across productive rearrangements. Sourced from immuneACCESS, this table was stored by TCRdb with only in-frame sequences that have V and J called. A share of the clones is absent; for the studies checked, an unresolved V gene accounts for under half, and the remainder has no known explanation. For V, J and clone size, that table is used; D and trimming come from the DNA. This sample lists some 68,000 clones; 70% to 85% were detected once. The ten biggest clones cover approximately 28% of the sample.

A remark on this clone: The antigen this receptor binds is unknown. Base qualities are missing; no much larger clone stands one base away.

Whole blood was collected in K2EDTA tubes by collaborating institutions according to the institutions' own protocols. For TCRbeta analysis, collaborators shipped samples as frozen whole blood, isolated PBMCs, or DNA extracted from either of those sample types. The research as a whole found: Clinical and demographic metadata were provided uncurated, with the amount varying by source and participant.

Including cysteine and phenylalanine, the CDR3 has 16 amino acids. Kept here is only the CDR3 DNA, which spans 48 bases and is read in frame from base 1. Trimmed from V: 1 base; trimmed from J: 1 base; junction bases lacking a gene match: 6. The germline V gene gives CDR1 as SGHTA and CDR2 as FQGTGA. This TCR was sampled from a man between 65 and 80 years old with acute or convalescent COVID-19. Rearrangement joined TRBV7-3 to TRBJ2-5, with 7 middle bases fitting TRBD2. Sequenced: peripheral blood. The base sequence is TGTGCCAGCAGCTTAATGGGAAGGACTAGCCAAGAGACCCAGTACTTC. Its amino acids are CASSLMGRTSQETQYF.